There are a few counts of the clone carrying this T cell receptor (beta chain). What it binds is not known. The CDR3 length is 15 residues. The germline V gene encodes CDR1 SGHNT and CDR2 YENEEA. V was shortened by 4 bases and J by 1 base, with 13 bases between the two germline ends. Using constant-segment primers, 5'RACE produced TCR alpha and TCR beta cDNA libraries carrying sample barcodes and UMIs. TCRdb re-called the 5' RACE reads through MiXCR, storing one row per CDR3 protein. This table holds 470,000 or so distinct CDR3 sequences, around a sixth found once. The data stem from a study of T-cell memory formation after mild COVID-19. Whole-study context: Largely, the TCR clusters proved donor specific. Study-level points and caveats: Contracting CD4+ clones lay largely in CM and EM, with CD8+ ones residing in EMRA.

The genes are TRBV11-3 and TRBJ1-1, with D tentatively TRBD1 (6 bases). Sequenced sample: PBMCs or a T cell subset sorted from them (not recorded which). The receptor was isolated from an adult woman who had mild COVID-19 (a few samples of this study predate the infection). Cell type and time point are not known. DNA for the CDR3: TGTGCCAGCAGCTCGGGACACCAAAAGAACACTGAAGCTTTCTTT. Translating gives CASSSGHQKNTEAFF.